The clone carrying this T cell receptor beta chain showed up many times. Antigen specificity is unknown. Regions amplified from RNA transcripts were the TCR beta CDR3 regions. During a first-round RT-PCR of the TCR CDR3, the HTBI primer set was used. MiXCR was run by TCRdb on the multiplex PCR reads, yielding one entry per CDR3 protein. The sample contains roughly 300,000 distinct CDR3 sequences, roughly 14% of which appear only once. Patients counted as stable if ophthalmopathy did not develop within 18 months. The data stem from a study of T cells in Graves' hyperthyroidism and ophthalmopathy. Whole-study context: Peripheral blood was obtained at initial diagnosis, preceding any treatment.

Study observations and caveats: Most clonotypes expanded in thyroid above 0.001 were likewise present in blood.

The source is a woman aged 30 to 39 with Graves' hyperthyroidism. What was sequenced was blood.

The CDR3 region is CSAGDRDSQTQYF. The DNA of the CDR3 is TGCAGTGCGGGGGACAGGGATTCGCAGACCCAGTACTTC. The rearrangement joins TRBV20-1 to TRBJ2-5, with 9 nucleotides matching TRBD1. With 6 bases clipped from V and 6 bases from J, the junction kept 8 bases outside the gene matches. CDR3 length: 13 residues. Germline V lookup: CDR1 DFQATT, CDR2 SNEGSKA (reference sequence).